The T cell receptor beta chain described here comes from a study of control samples from healthy donors and cancer patients. This clone was recorded a few times. Method: immunoSEQ multiplex PCR; TCRdb's copy keeps in-frame clones and lacks some. Of about 89,000 clones listed, more than 75% are singletons. The sequenced sample consisted of blood. This clonotype was sampled from a woman aged 40 to 50 in good health.

CDR3 protein: CATSDATSETYNEQFF. The CDR3 bases are TGTGCCACCAGTGATGCAACTAGCGAAACCTACAATGAGCAGTTCTTC. The chain combines TRBV24-1 with TRBJ2-1, with TRBD2 identical over 7 bases. The CDR3 covers 16 residues. Unmatched junction bases numbered 6, after V lost 3 bases and J lost 2 bases. CDR1 and CDR2 (germline): KGHDR, SFDVKD.